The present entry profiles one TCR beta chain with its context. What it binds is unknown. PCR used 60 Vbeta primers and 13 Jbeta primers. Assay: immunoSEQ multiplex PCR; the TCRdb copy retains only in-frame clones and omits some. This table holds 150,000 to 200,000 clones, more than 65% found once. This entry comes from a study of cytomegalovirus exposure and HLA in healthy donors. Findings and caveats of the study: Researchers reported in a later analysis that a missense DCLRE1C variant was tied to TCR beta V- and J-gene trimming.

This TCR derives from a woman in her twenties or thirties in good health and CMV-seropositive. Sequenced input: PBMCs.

The CDR3 sequence is CASRSVASTDTQYF. CDR3 DNA: TGTGCCAGCAGAAGCGTGGCTAGCACAGATACGCAGTATTTT. The rearrangement uses TRBV6-1 and TRBJ2-3; unclear D gene. The length of the CDR3 is 14 residues. Germline V lookup: CDR1 MNHNS, CDR2 SASEGT. The V end lost 6 bases, the J end lost 0 bases, and 10 bases lay between the germline ends.